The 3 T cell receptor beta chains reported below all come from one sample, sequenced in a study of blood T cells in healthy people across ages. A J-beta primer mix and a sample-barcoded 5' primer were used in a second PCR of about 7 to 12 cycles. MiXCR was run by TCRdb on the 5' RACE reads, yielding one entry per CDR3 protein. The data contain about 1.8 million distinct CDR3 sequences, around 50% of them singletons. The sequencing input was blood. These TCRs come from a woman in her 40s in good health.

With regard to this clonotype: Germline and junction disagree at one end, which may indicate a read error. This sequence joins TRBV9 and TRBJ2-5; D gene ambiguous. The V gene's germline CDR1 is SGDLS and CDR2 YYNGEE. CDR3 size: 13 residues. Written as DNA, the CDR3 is TGTGCCAACAGCGTATCTCCGGCGGAGACCCAGTACTTC. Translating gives CANSVSPAETQYF.

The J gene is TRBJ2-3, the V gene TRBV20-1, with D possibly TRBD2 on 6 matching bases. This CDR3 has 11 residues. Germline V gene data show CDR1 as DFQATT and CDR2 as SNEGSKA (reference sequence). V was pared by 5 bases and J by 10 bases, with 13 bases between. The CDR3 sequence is CSALTAGPQYF. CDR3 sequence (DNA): TGCAGTGCTCTTACGGCGGGGCCGCAGTATTTT.

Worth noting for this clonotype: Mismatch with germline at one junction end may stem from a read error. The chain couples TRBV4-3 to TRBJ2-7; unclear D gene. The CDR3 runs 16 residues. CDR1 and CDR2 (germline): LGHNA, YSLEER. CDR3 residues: CASSQDRRRTFYGQYF. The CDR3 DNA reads TGCGCCAGCAGCCAAGATCGGCGCAGGACCTTCTACGGGCAGTACTTC.